This T cell receptor (beta chain) was sequenced in a study of cytomegalovirus exposure and HLA in healthy donors (dated by TCRdb to about 2017). General notes on the study: An earlier analysis of approximately 640 of the donors reported approximately 270 Gb of sequence data and some 100 million unique TCR beta sequences from roughly 180 million T cells. About 280 gigabases of sequencing data and around 80 million unique TCR sequences made up an early release that covered some 640 HLA-typed donors. Among the approximately 430 genotyped donors, around 79% belonged to the genetic ancestry cluster associated with self-reported Caucasian donors. The study was designed to test whether signatures of past pathogen exposure could be identified by cataloging public T cell receptors. Using immunosequencing, the study profiled T cell repertoires from fewer than 700 subjects and related those repertoires to cytomegalovirus serostatus. A separate validation cohort of 90 to 150 different subjects was used in addition to the roughly 720-subject first cohort. The study combined high-throughput TCR immunosequencing, statistical association of individual TCRs with disease status, and machine learning to predict cytomegalovirus infection status. A later analysis re-examined previously published TCR beta repertoires from 610 or so donors and added high-resolution HLA genotyping to investigate patterns of TCR occurrence. In the later analysis, no new phenotypic data were used to find candidate immune exposures; instead, reliance was placed on TCR beta sequences and their occurrence across donors. In an earlier analysis of 587 of the donors, high-throughput TCR beta sequencing was used to judge whether each TCR beta V gene segment behaved as functional or pseudogenic. Donor age, sex, ethnicity and CMV serostatus were collected together with the repertoire data. Genome-wide SNP genotypes for about three fifths of the 666 donors were used in a later genetic analysis, which treated that subset as a discovery cohort. All discovery cohort repertoires had been generated using a single sequencing platform. HLA typing included class I and class II loci at four-digit resolution. The number of donors typed differed by locus, with about 629-640 for A, B, C, DRB1 and DQB1, more than 500 for DQA1, under 610 for DPA1, and roughly 450 for DPB1. A few DR-DQ haplotypes were treated as single units for association and clustering because of strong linkage in the cohort. On average, around 200,000 unique TCR beta nucleotide sequences were sequenced per donor among a few hundred genotyped donors of the cohort, with roughly 18% of those sequences being non-productive.

Results and caveats for the whole study, not just this receptor: In a later analysis, TCR association rates were found to vary across HLA loci, with the most associated TCRs seen for DRB1 alleles and the fewest for HLA-C alleles. Roughly uniform sequencing depth across donors was assumed in presence/absence analyses, although this assumption may not hold. The only immune exposure information available for the cohort was CMV serostatus. Cytomegalovirus status was reported to be diagnosed by the classifier with high specificity and sensitivity in both the original and validation cohorts. Because some donors lacked HLA typing at each locus, the association tests relied only on the typed subset. The sequencing pipeline was judged likely to have produced a cluster of highly shared sequence variants as a technical artifact. The cohort was sequenced for TCR beta chains only, and without alpha or paired-chain data the features that could be detected were limited. The study gave a list of about 170 TCR beta chains associated with cytomegalovirus. While some public TCRs were present in many individuals, most TCR sequences turned up only very rarely across donors. In a later analysis, 16,951 TCR beta sequences were associated with specific HLA alleles at a false discovery rate of 0.05. According to a later analysis, parvovirus B19, influenza, CMV and Epstein-Barr virus appeared linked to several top co-occurrence clusters. In an earlier analysis of some 540 of the donors, most TCR beta V segments appeared in productive rearrangements about 87% or about 30% of the time, broadly matching IMGT annotations. Because counts were too low, about 18 rarely observed V segments, including chromosome 9 orphons, were excluded from the earlier analysis of 587 of the donors. A later analysis found that most CMV-associated TCR beta chains appeared HLA-restricted, with HLA associations seemingly driven largely by CMV exposure. Some IMGT-functional V segments, including TRBV6-2 and TRBV6-3, could not be told apart with the 87-base-pair reads, so those segments were excluded. It was suggested by the authors that the approach could potentially be generalized to other disease states and immunological phenotypes. V-gene and J-gene trimming of TCR beta chains was associated with a missense DCLRE1C variant in a later genetic analysis, and the association was replicated in an independent cohort. A later genetic analysis reported fewer N-insertions in productive TCRs among donors in an Asian-associated ancestry cluster than the roughly 650-donor mean. In a later analysis, HLA-associated TCR beta chains were found to be more clonally expanded and to have lower generation probabilities than equally common non-associated chains. A further reported finding was that TCR beta sequences accurately predicted the HLA-A and HLA-B alleles for most subjects in the first cohort. In vitro tests confirmed that three of the cytomegalovirus-associated TCR beta chains recognize cytomegalovirus antigens. Assigning TCR associations to individual alleles was difficult when HLA alleles, especially DR and DQ, strongly co-occurred. Correlated functional status among segregating V segments might reflect linkage disequilibrium, but an unknown experimental factor could not be ruled out.

The cohort was made up of approximately 700 healthy bone marrow donors. At the time of sampling, every cohort member was nominally healthy, though immune exposures that went unrecorded were likely present. The donor was CMV seropositive and belonged to the group of over 250 seropositive cohort members. A peripheral blood sample was provided by each donor, and peripheral blood mononuclear cells were used for TCR beta sequencing. The Qiagen DNeasy Blood Extraction Kit was used to extract genomic DNA from the blood cell samples. Worth noting for this clone: Its antigen remains unidentified. Base qualities were left out, and no much larger clone turns up one base away.

The method was the immunoSEQ multiplex PCR assay. For the multiplex PCR, a mixture combining 60 forward primers for TCR Vbeta segments and 13 reverse primers for TCR Jbeta segments was used. The CDR3 region of rearranged TCR beta genes was amplified from genomic DNA with a multiplex PCR assay. The amplified TCR beta libraries were sequenced on the Illumina HiSeq System as 87-base-pair reads. The authors' pipeline ran thus. A later analysis counted approximately 76 million unique TCR beta chains across the 550 to 750 repertoires, and 9.5 million to 11 million of these chains were shared by at least two donors. A nearest-neighbor algorithm error-corrected the raw reads and collapsed the reads into unique sequences, merging closely related sequences to remove PCR and sequencing errors. CDR3 sequences were aligned to IMGT reference sequences to assign V, D and J gene segments. For a sequence to be retained, at least a six-nucleotide match to both a V gene segment and a J gene segment was required. Rearrangements were called productive when the CDR3 lacked stop codons and stayed in frame with V and J; all others were non-productive. CDR3 was defined according to IMGT convention as the region running from the second conserved V-encoded cysteine to the conserved J-encoded phenylalanine. The earlier analysis of about 560 of the donors excluded any sequence lacking an unambiguous match to a single V gene segment. In an earlier analysis of roughly 600 of the donors, a V segment was called functional when productive rearrangements were above 56.7%, and segregating when the standard deviation between donors exceeded 5%. To diagnose cytomegalovirus status from the catalog of TCR beta chain sequences, a statistical classification framework was built. In a later analysis, TCR nucleotide sequences were compared against IMGT/GENE-DB human TR gene sequences so that V and J genes could be assigned. Using the TCRdist pipeline, a later analysis assigned CDR3 sequences along with most-parsimonious VDJ recombination scenarios. A later analysis defined each TCR beta chain by its CDR3 amino acid sequence plus V-gene family, and excluded reads lacking a unique V-gene family. To address suspected cross-contamination and a sequencing artifact, a later analysis removed under 600 highly shared, low-generation-probability nucleotide sequences. In a later analysis, a clonal expansion index was calculated for each public chain from normalized within-repertoire ranks of inferred template counts. In a later analysis, generation probabilities were computed using a VDJ recombination model fitted to out-of-frame rearrangements, and the results were checked against IGoR. In a later analysis, TCR-TCR, TCR-HLA and TCR-CMV co-occurrence was scored with hypergeometric tests, and a repertoire-size bias correction was applied to TCR pairs. In a later analysis, false discovery rates were estimated by permuting HLA or CMV assignments 20 times. A later analysis grouped co-occurring TCRs with DBSCAN, adding TCRdist sequence similarity when clustering within HLA-allele-positive subsets. Repertoires with fewer than 30,000 or more than 120,000 public chains were left out of co-occurrence clustering, as were four to six repertoires with anomalous nucleotide sharing. Here the immuneACCESS table is served through TCRdb, limited to in-frame sequences with V and J called. Missing clones are a known gap in these copies; in checked studies unresolved V genes cover under half, and the rest lacks a known reason. The V and J calls and clone size come from that table; D and trimming were worked out from the DNA. The sample records some 200,000 clones, 79% of which are singletons. The ten largest clones add up to 1.5% of the sample.

From cysteine to phenylalanine, the CDR3 is 13 amino acids long. Only the CDR3 DNA stays, 39 bases, in frame from base 1. The germline V gene encodes CDR1 MNHEY and CDR2 SVGAGI. The germline V end is reduced by 8 bases and the J end by 4 bases; junction bases left unmatched: 8. The sequence derives from a girl between 5 and 17 years old in good health and CMV-seropositive. Sequencing input: PBMCs. Recombination joined TRBV6-5 with TRBJ2-7; 7 central bases correspond to TRBD1. This receptor carries the CDR3 CASRGTVFYEQYF. The base sequence is TGTGCCAGCCGAGGGACAGTCTTTTACGAGCAGTACTTC.